The rows below give T cell receptor beta chains drawn from one sample of a study of blood T cell repertoires in COVID-19. Produced via immunoSEQ multiplex PCR; TCRdb's table is partial and in-frame only. The sample lists over 200,000 clones, approximately 92% occurring once. The sample was peripheral blood. These receptors all come from a person aged 18-30 years with COVID-19, enrolled during active disease. The CDR3 runs from the conserved cysteine through the conserved F or W.

j_call: TRBJ2-7
v_call: TRBV7-7
cdr3_aa: CASSKDSKRAYEQYF

j_call: TRBJ1-4
v_call: TRBV7-9
cdr3_aa: CASSVGQNNEKLFF

j_call: TRBJ2-3
v_call: TRBV5-1
cdr3_aa: CASSSTGGSTDTQYF

j_call: TRBJ1-2
v_call: TRBV2
cdr3_aa: CATRQDYGGYGYTF

j_call: TRBJ2-7
v_call: TRBV28
cdr3_aa: CASSSGQVTYEQYF

j_call: TRBJ2-7
v_call: TRBV2
cdr3_aa: CASSLHQGTYEQYF

j_call: TRBJ2-1
v_call: TRBV10-2
cdr3_aa: CASNGGRGNEQFF

j_call: TRBJ2-7
v_call: TRBV5-1
cdr3_aa: CASSLADGEVYEQYF

j_call: TRBJ1-2
v_call: TRBV24-1
cdr3_aa: CATSDSDRVYGYTF

j_call: TRBJ2-7
v_call: TRBV24-1
cdr3_aa: CATSGGGQADYEQYF

j_call: TRBJ2-1
v_call: TRBV4-1
cdr3_aa: CASSHRTSGRSRLGYNEQFF

j_call: TRBJ1-1
v_call: TRBV6-5
cdr3_aa: CASRPDRVNTEAFF

j_call: TRBJ2-1
v_call: TRBV19
cdr3_aa: CASSMTPLSEQFF

j_call: TRBJ1-1
v_call: TRBV7-2
cdr3_aa: CASSFLAGAGIFEAFF

j_call: TRBJ2-7
v_call: TRBV4-3
cdr3_aa: CASSQGGGSTQYF

j_call: TRBJ2-2
v_call: TRBV11-2
cdr3_aa: CASSPREPNTGELFF

j_call: TRBJ2-1
v_call: TRBV20-1
cdr3_aa: CSASGFGREGNYNEQFF

j_call: TRBJ1-6
v_call: TRBV2
cdr3_aa: CASSEGQNSPLHF

j_call: TRBJ2-7
v_call: TRBV6-5
cdr3_aa: CASSSSALYEQYF

j_call: TRBJ2-3
v_call: TRBV28
cdr3_aa: CASSFGHGAGVTDTQYF

j_call: TRBJ2-1
v_call: TRBV14
cdr3_aa: CASSQDRLAGGPYNEQFF

j_call: TRBJ1-5
v_call: TRBV6-1
cdr3_aa: CASSDTGASNQPQHF

j_call: TRBJ2-7
v_call: TRBV2
cdr3_aa: CASRSDRFYEQYF

j_call: TRBJ2-7
v_call: TRBV7-9
cdr3_aa: CASNKTPGNEQYF

j_call: TRBJ1-1
v_call: TRBV27
cdr3_aa: CASSPGIEGTEAFF

j_call: TRBJ2-1
v_call: TRBV5-3
cdr3_aa: CARSTPKDSYRYNEQFF

j_call: TRBJ1-4
v_call: TRBV27
cdr3_aa: CASRGGGSEKLFF

j_call: TRBJ1-2
v_call: TRBV12-3/TRBV12-4
cdr3_aa: CASSAVSPSGYTF

j_call: TRBJ2-4
v_call: TRBV7-9
cdr3_aa: CASSGGLADYIQYF

j_call: TRBJ2-2
v_call: TRBV4-1
cdr3_aa: CASSQKLAGELFF

j_call: TRBJ2-7
v_call: TRBV6-2/TRBV6-3
cdr3_aa: CASSDRDFLYEQYF

j_call: TRBJ2-7
v_call: TRBV24-1
cdr3_aa: CATSDPGSTDEQYF

j_call: TRBJ2-2
v_call: TRBV18
cdr3_aa: CASSPGLNTYTGELFF

j_call: TRBJ2-7
v_call: TRBV11-2
cdr3_aa: CASTASGWEEYEQYF

j_call: TRBJ1-3
v_call: TRBV10-3
cdr3_aa: CAISGGQHSGNTIYF

j_call: TRBJ2-5
v_call: TRBV29-1
cdr3_aa: CSVRPGTNQETQYF

j_call: TRBJ2-1
v_call: TRBV19
cdr3_aa: CASSIWLAGDNEQFF

j_call: TRBJ2-7
v_call: TRBV3-1/TRBV3-2
cdr3_aa: CASSLTSGVPYEQYF

j_call: TRBJ2-2
v_call: TRBV2
cdr3_aa: CASSFDRSTNTGELFF

j_call: TRBJ1-2
v_call: TRBV4-1
cdr3_aa: CASSQPNRGEGYTF

j_call: TRBJ2-1
v_call: TRBV18
cdr3_aa: CASSPDRGSYNEQFF

j_call: TRBJ2-7
v_call: TRBV27
cdr3_aa: CASSPLGAFYEQYF

j_call: TRBJ2-7
v_call: TRBV6-4
cdr3_aa: CASSEHPEREQYF

j_call: TRBJ1-4
v_call: TRBV6-5
cdr3_aa: CASSFGGTNEKLFF

j_call: TRBJ2-7
v_call: TRBV7-9
cdr3_aa: CASSLVYGAEQYF

j_call: TRBJ1-6
v_call: TRBV2
cdr3_aa: CASSDALLSNSPLHF

j_call: TRBJ2-5
v_call: TRBV7-8
cdr3_aa: CASSSASGIRETQYF

j_call: TRBJ2-1
v_call: TRBV5-1
cdr3_aa: CASSLVAGTYNEQFF

j_call: TRBJ1-1
v_call: TRBV3-1/TRBV3-2
cdr3_aa: CASSPGGRTEAFF

j_call: TRBJ2-2
v_call: TRBV4-1
cdr3_aa: CASSQEPLAYTGELFF

j_call: TRBJ1-5
v_call: TRBV6-5
cdr3_aa: CASSSQGGQPQHF

j_call: TRBJ2-7
v_call: TRBV5-1
cdr3_aa: CASSPVFNYEQYF